The clone carrying this T cell receptor (beta chain) was counted at least ten times. One junction end does not reproduce the germline sequence, and a read error may be involved. Germline V gives CDR1 DFQATT, CDR2 SNEGSKA (reference sequence). The CDR3 sequence is 15 residues long. These data are taken from a study of early T cells in non-severe SARS-CoV-2 infection. Across the study: The chains were unpaired, and the sequenced material was bulk RNA from unsorted whole blood.

TCRdb processed the 5' RACE reads anew with MiXCR; each CDR3 protein has one entry. The sample consists of roughly 29,000 distinct CDR3 sequences, 5% to 6.5% of them appearing once. The TCR comes from an adult who was a healthcare worker with PCR-confirmed SARS-CoV-2 infection or an uninfected control (not recorded which). The chain couples TRBV20-1 to TRBJ2-3; D remains ambiguous. The starting material was whole blood, obtained at baseline. CDR3 sequence reads: CSATPQPASTDTQYF. CDR3 bases: TGCAGCGCTACCCCTCAGCCCGCATCCACAGATACGCAGTATTTT.